This T cell receptor beta chain was captured in a study of T cell clonality in common variable immunodeficiency. Study-wide findings and caveats: Fewer TCRbeta clones were shared among CVID subjects than controls.

The data were produced by immunoSEQ multiplex PCR, yet TCRdb's version contains in-frame clones alone and is incomplete. Sampling found about 34,000 clones, none seen once. This clone appeared many times. Its antigen is undetermined. The CDR3 extends 3 residues past the end of the read, so its final part is completed from the germline J gene. The V gene's germline CDR1 is LNHDA and CDR2 SQIVND (reference sequence). The V segment lost 3 bases and the J segment 4 bases; nucleotides outside the gene matches: 13. The CDR3 has 17 residues. This sequence originates from a person aged 18 to 69 in good health. V and J are TRBV19 and TRBJ1-2, with 8 bases identical to TRBD1. The specimen sequenced was peripheral blood mononuclear cells. The sequenced part of the CDR3 DNA is TGTGCCAGTAGTATGGTGGGACAGGACCCTAGGAGCTATGGC. Translation gives CASSMVGQDPRSYG. The full-length CDR3 reads as CASSMVGQDPRSYGYTF.